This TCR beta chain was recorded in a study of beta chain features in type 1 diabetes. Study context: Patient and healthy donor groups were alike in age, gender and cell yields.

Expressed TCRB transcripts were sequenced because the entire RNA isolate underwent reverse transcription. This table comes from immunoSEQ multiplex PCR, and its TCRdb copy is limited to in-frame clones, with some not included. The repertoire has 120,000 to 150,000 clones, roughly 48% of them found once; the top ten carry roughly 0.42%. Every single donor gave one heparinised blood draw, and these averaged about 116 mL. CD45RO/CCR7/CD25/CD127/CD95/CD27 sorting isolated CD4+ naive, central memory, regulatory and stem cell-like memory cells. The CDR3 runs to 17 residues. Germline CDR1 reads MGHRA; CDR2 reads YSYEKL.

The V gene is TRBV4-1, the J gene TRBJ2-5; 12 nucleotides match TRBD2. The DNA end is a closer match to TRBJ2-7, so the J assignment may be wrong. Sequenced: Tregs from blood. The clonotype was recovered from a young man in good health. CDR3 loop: CASSQEPRLAGVYEQYF. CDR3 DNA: TGCGCCAGCAGCCAGGAACCCAGACTAGCGGGAGTATACGAGCAGTACTTC.